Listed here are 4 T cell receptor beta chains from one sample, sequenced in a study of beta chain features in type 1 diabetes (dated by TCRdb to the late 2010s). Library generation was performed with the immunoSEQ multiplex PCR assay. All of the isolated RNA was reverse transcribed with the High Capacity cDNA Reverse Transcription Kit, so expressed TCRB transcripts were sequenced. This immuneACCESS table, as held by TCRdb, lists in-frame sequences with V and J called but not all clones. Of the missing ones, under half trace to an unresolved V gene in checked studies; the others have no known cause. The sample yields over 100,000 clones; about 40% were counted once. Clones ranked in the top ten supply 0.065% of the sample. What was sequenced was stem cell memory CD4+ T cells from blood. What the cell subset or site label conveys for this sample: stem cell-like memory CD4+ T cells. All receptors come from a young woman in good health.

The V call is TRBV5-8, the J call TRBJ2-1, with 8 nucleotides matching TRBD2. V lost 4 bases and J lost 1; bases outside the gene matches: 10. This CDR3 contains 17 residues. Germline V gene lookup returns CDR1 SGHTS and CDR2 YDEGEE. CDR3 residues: CASSREGGAVSYNEQFF. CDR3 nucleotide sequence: TGTGCCAGCAGCCGGGAGGGGGGCGCGGTATCCTACAATGAGCAGTTCTTC.

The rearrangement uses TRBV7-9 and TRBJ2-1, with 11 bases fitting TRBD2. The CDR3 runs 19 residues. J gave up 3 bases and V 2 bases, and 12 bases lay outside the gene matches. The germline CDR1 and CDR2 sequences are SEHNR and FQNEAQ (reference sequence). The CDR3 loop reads CASSLRGLADKIRYNEQFF. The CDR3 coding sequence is TGTGCCAGCAGCTTACGGGGACTAGCGGATAAGATACGCTACAATGAGCAGTTCTTC. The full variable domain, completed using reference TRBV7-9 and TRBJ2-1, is DTGVSQNPRHKITKRGQNVTFRCDPISEHNRLYWYRQTLGQGPEFLTYFQNEAQLEKSRLLSDRFSAERPKGSFSTLEIQRTEQGDSAMYLCASSLRGLADKIRYNEQFFGPGTRLTVL.

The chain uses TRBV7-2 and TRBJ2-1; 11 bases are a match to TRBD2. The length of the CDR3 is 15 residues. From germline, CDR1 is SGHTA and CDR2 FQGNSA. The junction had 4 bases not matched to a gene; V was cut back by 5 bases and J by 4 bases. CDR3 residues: CASSPSGRTYNEQFF. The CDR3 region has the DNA TGTGCCAGCAGCCCTAGCGGGAGGACTTACAATGAGCAGTTCTTC.

The CDR3 here is CASAGAAGAGGGSYEQYF. DNA for the CDR3: TGTGCCAGCGCGGGTGCGGCAGGGGCCGGCGGGGGGTCCTACGAGCAGTACTTC. V gene TRBV7-9 combines with J gene TRBJ2-7, with 8 bases identical to TRBD2. Germline trimming cut 8 bases from V and 1 base from J; bases unmatched to any gene: 19. CDR3 size: 18 residues. Germline CDR1 reads SEHNR; CDR2 reads FQNEAQ (reference sequence). The full variable domain, its missing parts supplied by reference TRBV7-9 and TRBJ2-7, is DTGVSQNPRHKITKRGQNVTFRCDPISEHNRLYWYRQTLGQGPEFLTYFQNEAQLEKSRLLSDRFSAERPKGSFSTLEIQRTEQGDSAMYLCASAGAAGAGGGSYEQYFGPGTRLTVT.